A selection of T cell receptor beta chains follows, all from one sample in a study of blood T cell repertoires in COVID-19. Generated by immunoSEQ multiplex PCR, the TCRdb table keeps only in-frame clones and is missing some. The repertoire includes about 99,000 clones, 79% of them detected once, and around 18% sits in the top ten. The sample consisted of peripheral blood. These receptors all come from a woman of 80 years or more with active or convalescent COVID-19. CDR3s include the opening cysteine and the closing phenylalanine or tryptophan.

J,V,CDR3
TRBJ2-2,TRBV5-6,CASSLDETGYTGELFF
TRBJ1-3,TRBV6-5,CASRTGQISGNTIYF
TRBJ2-5,TRBV19,CASSIDRGRETQYF
TRBJ2-1,TRBV18,CASSPDLLAGLGEQFF
TRBJ2-1,TRBV6-5,CASSPLPLKNQFF
TRBJ2-3,TRBV9,CASSVEGRGGDTQYF
TRBJ1-1,TRBV5-5,CASSLDVQGTEAFF
TRBJ1-5,TRBV10-3,CAISGGQNNQPQHF
TRBJ2-1,TRBV29-1,CSVEGTSGGSAYNEQFF
TRBJ2-3,TRBV4-2,CASSIDSLAGGADTQYF
TRBJ2-1,TRBV29-1,CSVLGTSGDNEQFF
TRBJ2-7,TRBV19,CASMSETTGEQYF
TRBJ2-1,TRBV19,CASSMRPRRSYNEQFF
TRBJ2-7,TRBV28,CASTGLAGEVGYEQYF
TRBJ1-1,TRBV5-1,CASSLGGQGVTEAFF
TRBJ2-3,TRBV27,CASSLTSGRVKIFDTQYF